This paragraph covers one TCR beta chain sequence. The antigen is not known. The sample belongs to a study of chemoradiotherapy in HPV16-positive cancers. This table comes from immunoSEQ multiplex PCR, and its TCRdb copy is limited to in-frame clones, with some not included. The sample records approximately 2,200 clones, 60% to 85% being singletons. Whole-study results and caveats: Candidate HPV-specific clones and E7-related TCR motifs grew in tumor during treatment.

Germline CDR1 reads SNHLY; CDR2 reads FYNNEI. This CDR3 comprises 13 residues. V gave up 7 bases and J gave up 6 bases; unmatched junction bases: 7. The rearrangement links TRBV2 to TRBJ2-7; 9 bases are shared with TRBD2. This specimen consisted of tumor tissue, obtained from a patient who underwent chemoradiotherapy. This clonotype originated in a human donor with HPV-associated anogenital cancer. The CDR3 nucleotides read TGTGCCAGCACTTCGCTAGCGGGGCCCGAGCAGTACTTC. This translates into CASTSLAGPEQYF.